Listed below are T cell receptor beta chains from one sample, sequenced in a study of cytomegalovirus exposure and HLA in healthy donors. The data were produced by immunoSEQ multiplex PCR, yet TCRdb's version contains in-frame clones alone and is incomplete. The table lists roughly 150,000 clones, 85% of them singletons. Sequenced input: PBMCs. The origin of the receptors is a boy between 2 and 15 years old in good health and CMV-seronegative. CDR3s include the opening cysteine and the closing phenylalanine or tryptophan. D genes are given only for firm matches. Some rows mark clone size as missing; the rest say once, few, many or name a class of expanded clone.

CDR3 DNA: TGTGCCAGCAGCCCAACGACACTTGGGGGAGCGGGAGAAGATACGCAGTATTTT
CDR3 protein: CASSPTTLGGAGEDTQYF
V gene: TRBV28
D gene: TRBD2
J gene: TRBJ2-3
clone size: -

CDR3 DNA: TGTGCCAGCAGCATACTAGGGGGCCCTACAGATACGCAGTATTTT
CDR3 protein: CASSILGGPTDTQYF
V gene: TRBV5-4
D gene: TRBD1
J gene: TRBJ2-3
clone size: -

CDR3 DNA: TGTGCCAGCAGCTTAGGAGTAGCGCCCCACTCCTACGAGCAGTACTTC
CDR3 protein: CASSLGVAPHSYEQYF
V gene: TRBV11-2
D gene: -
J gene: TRBJ2-7
clone size: -

CDR3 DNA: TGTGCCAGCAGTTATACAGGGGGCAATGAGCAGTTCTTC
CDR3 protein: CASSYTGGNEQFF
V gene: TRBV6-5
D gene: TRBD1
J gene: TRBJ2-1
clone size: -

CDR3 DNA: TGTGCCAGCAGCGGGGGACAGGACACTGAAGCTTTCTTT
CDR3 protein: CASSGGQDTEAFF
V gene: TRBV5-4
D gene: TRBD1
J gene: TRBJ1-1
clone size: -

CDR3 DNA: TGTGCCAGCAGCCAAGATTCCGGGGCTGAAGCTTTCTTT
CDR3 protein: CASSQDSGAEAFF
V gene: TRBV4-2
D gene: -
J gene: TRBJ1-1
clone size: -

CDR3 DNA: TGTGCCAGCAGCTTAGCAGGGGGGATAAATGAGCAGTTCTTC
CDR3 protein: CASSLAGGINEQFF
V gene: TRBV11-2
D gene: -
J gene: TRBJ2-1
clone size: -

CDR3 DNA: TGTGCCAGCAGCGCAGGTATCTCTGGAAACACCATATATTTT
CDR3 protein: CASSAGISGNTIYF
V gene: TRBV9
D gene: -
J gene: TRBJ1-3
clone size: -

CDR3 DNA: TGTGCCCTAGGGGGGGGGTTTATTGGGGACACCATATATTTT
CDR3 protein: CALGGGFIGDTIYF
V gene: TRBV10-3
D gene: -
J gene: TRBJ1-3
clone size: -

CDR3 DNA: TGTGCCAGCAGCTCTCGGGCGGGGGTTCCCTCTGGAAACACCATATATTTT
CDR3 protein: CASSSRAGVPSGNTIYF
V gene: TRBV7-2
D gene: -
J gene: TRBJ1-3
clone size: -

CDR3 DNA: TGTGCCAGCAGTCCCCTACTAGCGGGGGCCAAAGAGACCCAGTACTTC
CDR3 protein: CASSPLLAGAKETQYF
V gene: TRBV2
D gene: TRBD2
J gene: TRBJ2-5
clone size: -

CDR3 DNA: TGTGCCATCTTCCCTTCTGATTGGACAGGGAGTTCACCCCTCCACTTT
CDR3 protein: CAIFPSDWTGSSPLHF
V gene: TRBV28
D gene: TRBD1
J gene: TRBJ1-6
clone size: -

CDR3 DNA: TGCGCCAGCAAGGGACAGATAGCCTACGAGCAGTACTTC
CDR3 protein: CASKGQIAYEQYF
V gene: TRBV10-2
D gene: TRBD1
J gene: TRBJ2-7
clone size: -

CDR3 DNA: TGTGCCAGCACCCCGGGGGTAGGGGTGGAAAACACCATATATTTT
CDR3 protein: CASTPGVGVENTIYF
V gene: TRBV28
D gene: -
J gene: TRBJ1-3
clone size: -

CDR3 DNA: TGTGCCAGTAGTCCGCCGGGGGACAGGGGTAACACTGAAGCTTTCTTT
CDR3 protein: CASSPPGDRGNTEAFF
V gene: TRBV19
D gene: TRBD1
J gene: TRBJ1-1
clone size: few

CDR3 DNA: TGCGCCAGCAGCTTGTTAGCGGCCACCGGGGAGCTGTTTTTT
CDR3 protein: CASSLLAATGELFF
V gene: TRBV5-1
D gene: -
J gene: TRBJ2-2
clone size: -

CDR3 DNA: TGTGCCAGCAGTTTCCTCGGGTCCCACGAGCAGTACTTC
CDR3 protein: CASSFLGSHEQYF
V gene: TRBV27
D gene: -
J gene: TRBJ2-7
clone size: -

CDR3 DNA: TGTGCCAGCACGACTAGCGGGATCCCCTGGTCGGGAGATACGCAGTATTTT
CDR3 protein: CASTTSGIPWSGDTQYF
V gene: TRBV2
D gene: TRBD2
J gene: TRBJ2-3
clone size: -

CDR3 DNA: TGTGCCAGCTCACCACAGCGACAGGCAACCAATCAGCCCCAGCATTTT
CDR3 protein: CASSPQRQATNQPQHF
V gene: TRBV18
D gene: -
J gene: TRBJ1-5
clone size: -

CDR3 DNA: TGTGCCATCAGTGAGACCGGGACAGGGGACGAAAAACTGTTTTTT
CDR3 protein: CAISETGTGDEKLFF
V gene: TRBV6-1
D gene: TRBD1
J gene: TRBJ1-4
clone size: -

CDR3 DNA: TGTGCCAGCCGTGCTTTTCAGGGGGGCCGTTCACCCCTCCACTTT
CDR3 protein: CASRAFQGGRSPLHF
V gene: TRBV27
D gene: TRBD1
J gene: TRBJ1-6
clone size: -

CDR3 DNA: TGTGCCAGTAGTATCGCACGGACTTCGCAAGAGACCCAGTACTTC
CDR3 protein: CASSIARTSQETQYF
V gene: TRBV19
D gene: -
J gene: TRBJ2-5
clone size: -

CDR3 DNA: TGTGCCAGCAGCGCGCCCGACAGGGGTGGGACGCAGTATTTT
CDR3 protein: CASSAPDRGGTQYF
V gene: TRBV7-6
D gene: TRBD1
J gene: TRBJ2-3
clone size: -

CDR3 DNA: TGTGCCAGCAGTTTTAAGGAGTATAATTCACCCCTCCACTTT
CDR3 protein: CASSFKEYNSPLHF
V gene: TRBV28
D gene: -
J gene: TRBJ1-6
clone size: -

CDR3 DNA: TGTGCCAGCAGTGACCAACCAGGGGATTACGAGCAGTACTTC
CDR3 protein: CASSDQPGDYEQYF
V gene: TRBV25-1
D gene: -
J gene: TRBJ2-7
clone size: -

CDR3 DNA: TGCAGCGCTGACAGGGCCCTAGGGCAAGAGACCCAGTACTTC
CDR3 protein: CSADRALGQETQYF
V gene: TRBV29-1
D gene: TRBD1
J gene: TRBJ2-5
clone size: -

CDR3 DNA: TGTGCCAGCAGAGGACAGGGCAATCAGCCCCAGCATTTT
CDR3 protein: CASRGQGNQPQHF
V gene: TRBV2
D gene: TRBD1
J gene: TRBJ1-5
clone size: -

CDR3 DNA: TGTGCCAGCAGCCCTGCTGTGGTAGCGGGAGGGGGAACCAATGAGCAGTTCTTC
CDR3 protein: CASSPAVVAGGGTNEQFF
V gene: TRBV11-2
D gene: TRBD2
J gene: TRBJ2-1
clone size: -